These 12 T cell receptor beta chains were sequenced from one sample in a study of early T cells in non-severe SARS-CoV-2 infection. Each CDR3 protein is one row after TCRdb ran MiXCR on the 5' RACE reads. This table has 20,000 to 30,000 distinct CDR3 sequences, around 4% appearing once. Sequencing was done on a sample of whole blood. These receptors were obtained from an adult who was a healthcare worker with PCR-confirmed SARS-CoV-2 infection or an uninfected control (not recorded which).

J is TRBJ1-6 and V is TRBV7-9; D call uncertain. Trimming shortened V by 2 bases and J by 8 bases, and 13 bases separated the two germline ends. This CDR3 contains 15 residues. CDR1 and CDR2 from the germline V gene are SEHNR and FQNEAQ (reference sequence). The DNA of the CDR3 is TGTGCCAGCAGCTTAAGAGACAAGTTTTATTCACCCCTCCACTTT. This sequence encodes CASSLRDKFYSPLHF.

This clonotype was seen many times. The V and J genes are TRBV19 and TRBJ2-5; weak D call: TRBD2 (6 bases). Germline assignment: CDR1 LNHDA and CDR2 SQIVND (reference sequence). The V end was cut by 3 bases, the J end by 5 bases, with 13 bases between. The CDR3 length is 14 residues. CDR3: CASSIGPGVETQYF. CDR3 DNA: TGTGCCAGTAGTATCGGCCCGGGGGTGGAGACCCAGTACTTC.

This clonotype occurred many times. The gene calls are TRBV7-9 and TRBJ1-2, with D unclear. Per germline, CDR1 SEHNR and CDR2 FQNEAQ (reference sequence). CDR3 size: 13 residues. Trimming took off 2 bases at V and 5 bases at J, with 9 bases between the two ends. The CDR3 is CASSLPSYYGYTF. CDR3 DNA sequence: TGTGCCAGCAGCTTACCCAGTTATTATGGCTACACCTTC.

This clonotype was counted at least ten times. The chain links TRBV6-6 to TRBJ2-1, with D possibly being TRBD2 (5 bases). CDR1 and CDR2 (germline): MNHNY, SVGAGI (reference sequence). Trimming cost V 2 bases and J 9 bases, with 11 bases left between them. The CDR3 totals 13 residues. The CDR3 here is CASSYAGGVEQFF. For the CDR3, the DNA is TGTGCCAGCAGTTACGCCGGAGGAGTTGAGCAGTTCTTC.

This clonotype is labeled medium-sized. The V gene is TRBV4-3, the J gene TRBJ2-3, with D perhaps matching TRBD1 (5 bases). CDR1 and CDR2 (germline): LGHNA, YSLEER. The V end lost 0 bases, the J end lost 4 bases, and 11 bases lay between the germline ends. This CDR3 is built from 15 residues. CDR3 loop: CASSQDPTRADTQYF. Written as DNA, the CDR3 is TGCGCCAGCAGCCAAGATCCGACCAGGGCAGATACGCAGTATTTT.

This clonotype is classed as medium-sized. This chain joins TRBV20-1 and TRBJ2-1, with 8 bases matching TRBD1. Trimming removed 4 bases from V and 6 bases from J; junction bases left unmatched: 11. The CDR3 is 15 amino acids. Germline V gene sequence: CDR1 DFQATT, CDR2 SNEGSKA (reference sequence). The CDR3 DNA reads TGCAGTGCTACTACCGGGACAGGCCTCTCCAATGAGCAGTTCTTC. It is translated as CSATTGTGLSNEQFF.

Relative to its sample, this clonotype is medium-sized. CDR3 loop: CASSSSGLAGPDTQYF. Written as DNA, the CDR3 is TGTGCCAGCAGTTCATCGGGACTAGCGGGGCCAGATACGCAGTATTTT. The chain is built from TRBV12-3 or TRBV12-4 and TRBJ2-3; 13 bases match TRBD2. This CDR3 region has 16 residues. Trimming took 4 bases from V and 4 from J; bases not matched to a gene: 5.

The chain carries TRBV6-6 and TRBJ1-2; no firm D call. CDR3 length: 14 residues. The germline V gene has CDR1 MNHNY and CDR2 SVGAGI (reference sequence). The ends were cut back, 6 bases at V and 0 bases at J, with 11 bases in the middle. CDR3 DNA: TGTGCCAGCAGAAGGTTCGGAGCTAACTATGGCTACACCTTC. Protein sequence: CASRRFGANYGYTF.

This clonotype showed up just a few times. The chain uses TRBV20-1 and TRBJ2-7, with TRBD2 matching over 7 bases. With V trimmed by 3 bases and J by 6 bases, 8 bases remained unmatched. The CDR3 loop spans 13 amino acids. Germline CDR1 DFQATT, CDR2 SNEGSKA (reference sequence). The CDR3 is CSASQRGQGEQYF. The CDR3 DNA reads as TGCAGTGCTAGCCAGCGGGGTCAAGGCGAGCAGTACTTC.

This clonotype was found many times. The rearrangement links TRBV14 to TRBJ1-4; no definite D call. V lost 5 bases and J lost 5, with 3 bases in between. The germline V gene has CDR1 SGHDN and CDR2 FVKESK. This CDR3 region has 11 residues. The CDR3 DNA sequence: TGTGCCAGCAGCTCGAATGAAAAACTGTTTTTT. It codes for CASSSNEKLFF.

This clonotype has a count of ten or more. J is TRBJ2-2 and V is TRBV5-1; TRBD1 is a possible D gene (5 bases). Trimming stripped 0 bases from V and 6 bases from J, with 15 bases between. The germline CDR1 and CDR2 sequences are SGHRS and YFSETQ. There are 16 residues in the CDR3. The CDR3 loop is CASSLDAGRKAGELFF. CDR3 DNA sequence: TGCGCCAGCAGCTTGGATGCAGGGCGTAAGGCCGGGGAGCTGTTTTTT. The whole variable domain, remainder taken from reference TRBV5-1 and TRBJ2-2, is KAGVTQTPRYLIKTRGQQVTLSCSPISGHRSVSWYQQTPGQGLQFLFEYFSETQRNKGNFPGRFSGRQFSNSRSEMNVSTLELGDSALYLCASSLDAGRKAGELFFGEGSRLTVL.

This clonotype was detected many times. This chain connects TRBV2 to TRBJ1-1; 7 bases are a match to TRBD1. V trimming: 10 bases; J trimming: 4 bases; junction bases outside the gene matches: 6. This CDR3 contains 12 residues. Germline V gene sequence: CDR1 SNHLY, CDR2 FYNNEI. CDR3 in amino acids: CANLNRGTEAFF. DNA for the CDR3: TGTGCCAACCTAAACAGGGGCACTGAAGCTTTCTTT.